The next 21 T cell receptor beta chains were all read from a single sample in a study of T cells after yellow fever vaccination. TCRdb re-called the 5' RACE reads with MiXCR, one entry per CDR3 protein. The sample carries about 250,000 distinct CDR3 sequences, 3.6% recorded once. The sequencing used PBMCs, collected 15 days after the yellow fever booster vaccination. The receptors shown here come from a man between 18 and 29 years old who received the YFV17D yellow fever vaccine.

This clonotype has at least ten counts. The chain uses TRBV4-1 and TRBJ1-5; D remains unclear. With 1 base removed from V and 7 bases from J, the gap between germline ends came to 17 bases. The CDR3 runs 16 residues. Germline CDR1 and CDR2: MGHRA and YSYEKL. The chain's CDR3 is CASSQGAYRWEQPQHF. CDR3 nucleotide sequence: TGCGCCAGCAGCCAAGGAGCTTACCGTTGGGAGCAGCCCCAGCATTTT.

This clonotype occurred many times. The chain joins TRBV7-8 to TRBJ2-7; D assignment may be TRBD1 or TRBD2 (7 bases each). The V gene's germline CDR1 is SGHVS and CDR2 FQNEAQ. Between the trimmed V and J ends, which lost 1 base and 1 base, there was a span of 11 bases. This CDR3 contains 15 residues. The DNA of the CDR3 is TGTGCCAGCAGCTTAGGGGAGGGGGCTTCCTACGAGCAGTACGTC. Encoded protein: CASSLGEGASYEQYV.

In this sample, this clonotype turned up many times. The V call is TRBV29-1, the J call TRBJ2-1, with 7 bases matching TRBD1. The CDR3 length is 11 residues. J was trimmed by 9 bases and V by 6 bases; bases with no gene match: 5. Germline lookup yields CDR1 SQVTM and CDR2 ANQGSEA. The CDR3 loop is CSVVQGSEQFF. The CDR3 region has the DNA TGCAGCGTGGTACAGGGGTCTGAGCAGTTCTTC.

This clonotype was recorded at least ten times. CDR3 sequence (DNA): TGTGCCACCGGCGTGGATACGCAGTATTTT. Translation: CATGVDTQYF. V gene TRBV10-3 combines with J gene TRBJ2-3; D not resolved. Germline loops: CDR1 ENHRY, CDR2 SYGVKD. This CDR3 is built from 10 residues. V lost 10 bases, J lost 6 bases, and 8 bases lay in between.

This clonotype was recorded at least ten times. The V call is TRBV18, the J call TRBJ2-3; D is unresolved. V shed 4 bases and J shed 2 bases, with 16 bases lying between them. Germline CDR1 KGHSH, CDR2 LQKENI. This CDR3 comprises 16 residues. CDR3 in amino acids: CASSLPGQPPTDTQYF. The CDR3 DNA reads as TGTGCCAGCTCACTGCCCGGTCAGCCACCCACAGATACGCAGTATTTT.

The rearrangement joins TRBV4-2 to TRBJ2-6, with TRBD1 matching over 8 bases. The germline V gene encodes CDR1 LGHNA and CDR2 YNFKEQ. This CDR3 is built from 20 residues. J was trimmed by 4 bases and V by 4 bases; bases with no gene match: 18. DNA for the CDR3: TGTGCCAGCAGCCGCAAGAGGACAGGGCCCTCTGAAACGGGGGCCAACGTCCTGACTTTC. Residues: CASSRKRTGPSETGANVLTF.

This clonotype showed up many times. J is TRBJ2-1 and V is TRBV5-4; 11 bases map to TRBD2. The CDR3 consists of 16 residues. The germline V gene encodes CDR1 SGHNT and CDR2 YYREEE (reference sequence). V lost 4 bases and J lost 5; bases outside the gene matches: 8. DNA for the CDR3: TGTGCCAGCAGCACCCCGACTAGCGGGGAAGACAATGAGCAGTTCTTC. It codes for CASSTPTSGEDNEQFF.

This clonotype has a count of ten or more. The V and J genes are TRBV18 and TRBJ2-5; TRBD1 agrees at 8 bases. The CDR3 runs 16 residues. Unmatched junction bases numbered 10, after V lost 3 bases and J lost 4 bases. The germline gives CDR1 KGHSH, CDR2 LQKENI. Here the CDR3 DNA reads TGTGCCAGCTCACCCCCGAAGACAGGGGATGCAGAGACCCAGTACTTC. Translated, it gives CASSPPKTGDAETQYF.

This clonotype was observed many times. V usage is TRBV19 and J usage is TRBJ2-7, with 7 bases matching TRBD1. The germline CDR1 and CDR2 sequences are LNHDA and SQIVND (reference sequence). The V gene end was trimmed by 5 bases and the J gene end by 1 base; junction bases not matched to a gene: 8. The CDR3 consists of 15 residues. In DNA, the CDR3 is TGTGCCAGTAGTGCCGGGCAGGGGGATTCCTACGAGCAGTACTTC. Protein sequence: CASSAGQGDSYEQYF.

This clonotype was seen repeatedly, ten times or more. The chain has TRBV4-1 and TRBJ2-5; D ambiguous. The length of the CDR3 is 16 residues. The V gene lost 1 base and the J gene lost 2 bases, with 14 bases spanning the gap. Germline CDR1 is MGHRA and CDR2 is YSYEKL. For the CDR3, the DNA is TGCGCCAGCAGCCAAGTGAGGTGGCGGTCGCAAGAGACCCAGTACTTC. Residues: CASSQVRWRSQETQYF.

This clonotype was recorded many times. The V call is TRBV6-6, the J call TRBJ2-3; D gene uncertain. V lost 6 bases and J 6 bases, leaving 13 bases between the germline ends. This CDR3 spans 13 amino acids. Germline-derived CDR1 and CDR2 are MNHNY and SVGAGI (reference sequence). CDR3 region: CASRRDPPDTQYF. The DNA for the CDR3 is TGTGCCAGCAGACGTGACCCGCCGGATACGCAGTATTTT.

This clonotype came up many times. CDR3 DNA: TGTGCCAGCAGGACGGACAGGGGGCGGTGGAGAAATGAAAAACTGTTTTTT. Its protein product is CASRTDRGRWRNEKLFF. The chain links TRBV6-6 to TRBJ1-4; 11 bases align to TRBD1. With V trimmed by 6 bases and J by 5 bases, 11 bases remained unmatched. The length of the CDR3 is 17 residues. Germline assignment: CDR1 MNHNY and CDR2 SVGAGI (reference sequence).

Ten or more counts support this clonotype. The rearrangement uses TRBV7-9 and TRBJ1-1; D not resolved. The CDR3 is made up of 14 amino acids. Germline values: CDR1 SEHNR, CDR2 FQNEAQ (reference sequence). Trimming removed 7 bases at V and 3 bases at J, with 15 bases between. The DNA for the CDR3 is TGTGCCAGCATACTCTCCGGACGGGACACTGAAGCTTTCTTT. Protein: CASILSGRDTEAFF.

This clonotype was seen repeatedly, ten times or more. J is TRBJ2-2 and V is TRBV27; D possibly corresponds to TRBD1 (5 bases). Germline CDR1 and CDR2: MNHEY and SMNVEV (reference sequence). The CDR3 is 15 residues long. V lost 4 bases, J lost 1 base, and 10 bases lay in between. The CDR3 nucleotides are TGTGCCAGCAGTTCCCACACAGGGAACACCGGGGAGCTGTTTTTT. This codes for CASSSHTGNTGELFF.

This clonotype was counted many times. J is TRBJ1-5 and V is TRBV5-6; no reliable D call. V gave up 4 bases and J gave up 0 bases, with 23 bases separating them. The V gene's germline CDR1 is SGHDT and CDR2 YYEEEE. The CDR3 is 19 amino acids. The CDR3: CASSRVDKTDFHSNQPQHF. CDR3 nucleotide sequence: TGTGCCAGCAGCCGGGTAGATAAGACGGACTTTCATAGCAATCAGCCCCAGCATTTT. Supplemented by reference TRBV5-6 and TRBJ1-5, the full variable domain reads DAGVTQSPTHLIKTRGQQVTLRCSPKSGHDTVSWYQQALGQGPQFIFQYYEEEERQRGNFPDRFSGHQFPNYSSELNVNALLLGDSALYLCASSRVDKTDFHSNQPQHFGDGTRLSIL.

Many counts were recorded for this clonotype. The rearrangement joins TRBV9 to TRBJ2-1; TRBD2 agrees at 7 bases. CDR3 length: 16 residues. V lost 4 bases and J lost 6; bases outside the gene matches: 13. CDR1 is SGDLS, CDR2 YYNGEE, per germline. As DNA, the CDR3 is TGTGCCAGCAGCCCCCCGGGGAGCGGGGCTAGCAATGAGCAGTTCTTC. It specifies CASSPPGSGASNEQFF.

This clonotype appeared a few times. The chain recombines TRBV20-1 with TRBJ1-5; the match to TRBD1 covers 7 bases. The length of the CDR3 is 13 residues. Trimming took 6 bases from V and 7 from J; bases not matched to a gene: 9. CDR1 is DFQATT and CDR2 is SNEGSKA in the germline V gene (reference sequence). The CDR3 nucleotides are TGCAGTGCGACAAACAGGGGAGGCCAGCCCCAGCATTTT. Encoded protein: CSATNRGGQPQHF.

This clonotype was detected many times. The V and J genes are TRBV5-1 and TRBJ2-3; D possibly uses TRBD1 or TRBD2 (5 bases each). CDR3 length: 15 residues. The V and J ends lost 3 bases and 4 bases respectively, with 15 bases between them. The germline V gene encodes CDR1 SGHRS and CDR2 YFSETQ. This CDR3 is CASSSRDPRADTQYF. CDR3 nucleotide sequence: TGCGCCAGCAGCTCCCGGGACCCGAGGGCAGATACGCAGTATTTT.

This clonotype was counted at least ten times. V usage is TRBV4-2 and J usage is TRBJ2-7, with TRBD2 identical over 7 bases. The CDR3 is 17 residues long. Germline-derived CDR1 and CDR2 are LGHNA and YNFKEQ. V was clipped by 1 base and J by 4 bases; unmatched bases: 13. Here the CDR3 DNA reads TGTGCCAGCAGCCAAGTGCCCCCTAGTCGGGGGGATTACGAGCAGTACTTC. Encoded protein: CASSQVPPSRGDYEQYF.

This clonotype was counted at least ten times. The chain carries TRBV6-5 and TRBJ1-1; the D is unclear. This CDR3 comprises 11 residues. Germline V gene data show CDR1 as MNHEY and CDR2 as SVGAGI. V lost 2 bases, J lost 6 bases, and 4 bases lay in between. The CDR3 loop reads CASSYGSEAFF. CDR3 sequence (DNA): TGTGCCAGCAGTTACGGTTCTGAAGCTTTCTTT.

This clonotype was seen repeatedly, ten times or more. The V and J genes are TRBV11-2 and TRBJ2-5; D ambiguous. Germline V gene sequence: CDR1 SGHAT, CDR2 FQNNGV. This CDR3 region has 15 residues. Deletions cut 5 bases from V and 2 bases from J, with 15 bases between. CDR3 sequence (DNA): TGTGCCAGCAGCCGCATGTTGGCAAATCAAGAGACCCAGTACTTC. This gives the protein CASSRMLANQETQYF.